Listed here is a single T cell receptor beta chain. Its antigen is currently unknown. A second PCR of 7 to 11 cycles used a sample-barcoded 5' primer and a J-beta primer mix. TCRdb redid the calling of the 5' RACE reads with MiXCR, one entry per CDR3 protein. Among roughly 930,000 distinct CDR3 sequences listed, around 49% were seen once. The data derive from a study of blood T cells in healthy people across ages. Findings of the study overall: Older age went with lower TCR beta diversity per million T cells, in a roughly linear way.

Trimming took 10 bases from V and 5 from J, leaving 14 bases between them. Germline CDR1 ENHRY, CDR2 SYGVKD. This CDR3 has 13 residues. The V call is TRBV10-3, the J call TRBJ2-2; possible D gene TRBD2, 6 bases. Sequencing input: blood. The clonotype comes from a man in his thirties or forties in good health. This chain's CDR3 is CATGGVMTGELFF. DNA of the CDR3: TGTGCCACCGGCGGGGTCATGACCGGGGAGCTGTTTTTT.